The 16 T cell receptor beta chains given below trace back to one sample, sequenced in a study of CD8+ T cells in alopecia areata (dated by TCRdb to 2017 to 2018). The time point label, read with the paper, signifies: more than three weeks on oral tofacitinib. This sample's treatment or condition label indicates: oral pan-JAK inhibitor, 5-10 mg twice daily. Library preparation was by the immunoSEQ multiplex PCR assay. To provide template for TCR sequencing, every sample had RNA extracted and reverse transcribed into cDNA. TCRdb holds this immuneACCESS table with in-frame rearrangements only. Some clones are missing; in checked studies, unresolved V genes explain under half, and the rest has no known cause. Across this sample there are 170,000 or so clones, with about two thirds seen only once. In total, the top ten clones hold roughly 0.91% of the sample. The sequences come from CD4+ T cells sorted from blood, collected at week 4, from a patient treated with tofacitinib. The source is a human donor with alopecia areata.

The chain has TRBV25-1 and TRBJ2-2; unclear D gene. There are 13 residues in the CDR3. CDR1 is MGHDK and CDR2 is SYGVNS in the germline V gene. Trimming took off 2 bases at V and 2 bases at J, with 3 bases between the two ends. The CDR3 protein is CASSEPNTGELFF. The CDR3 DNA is TGTGCCAGCAGTGAACCCAACACCGGGGAGCTGTTTTTT.

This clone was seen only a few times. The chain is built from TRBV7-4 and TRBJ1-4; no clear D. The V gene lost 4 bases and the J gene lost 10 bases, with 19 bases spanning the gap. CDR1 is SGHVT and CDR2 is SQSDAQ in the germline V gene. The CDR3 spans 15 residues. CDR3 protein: CASSSSAQQVAKLFF. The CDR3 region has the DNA TGTGCCAGCAGCTCTTCAGCCCAACAAGTTGCAAAACTGTTTTTT.

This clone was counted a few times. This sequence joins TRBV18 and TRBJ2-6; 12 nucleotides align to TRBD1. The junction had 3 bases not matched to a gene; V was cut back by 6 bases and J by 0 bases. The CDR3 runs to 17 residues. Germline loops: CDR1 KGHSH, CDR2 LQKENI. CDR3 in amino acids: CASSGDRGHSGANVLTF. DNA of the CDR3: TGTGCCAGCTCCGGGGACAGGGGGCACTCTGGGGCCAACGTCCTGACTTTC.

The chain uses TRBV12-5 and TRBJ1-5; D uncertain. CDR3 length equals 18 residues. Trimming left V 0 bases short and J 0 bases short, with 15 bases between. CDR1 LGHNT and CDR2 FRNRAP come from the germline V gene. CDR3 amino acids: CASGLVRDSSYSNQPQHF. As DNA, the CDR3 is TGTGCTAGTGGTTTGGTACGAGATAGCTCCTATAGCAATCAGCCCCAGCATTTT.

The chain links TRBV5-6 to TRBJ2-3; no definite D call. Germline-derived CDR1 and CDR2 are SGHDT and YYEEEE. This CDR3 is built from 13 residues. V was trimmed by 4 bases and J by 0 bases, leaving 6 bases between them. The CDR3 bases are TGTGCCAGCAGCCTAATAAGCACAGATACGCAGTATTTT. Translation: CASSLISTDTQYF. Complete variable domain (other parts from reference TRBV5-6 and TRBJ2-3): DAGVTQSPTHLIKTRGQQVTLRCSPKSGHDTVSWYQQALGQGPQFIFQYYEEEERQRGNFPDRFSGHQFPNYSSELNVNALLLGDSALYLCASSLISTDTQYFGPGTRLTVL.

CDR3 in amino acids: CAWSGGEKLFF. The CDR3 DNA reads as TGTGCCTGGAGTGGGGGGGAAAAACTGTTTTTT. The chain carries TRBV30 and TRBJ1-4, with D possibly being TRBD1 (5 bases). This CDR3 has 11 residues. Trimming removed 1 base from V and 8 bases from J, with 5 bases in between. Germline loops: CDR1 GTSNPN, CDR2 SVGIG (reference sequence).

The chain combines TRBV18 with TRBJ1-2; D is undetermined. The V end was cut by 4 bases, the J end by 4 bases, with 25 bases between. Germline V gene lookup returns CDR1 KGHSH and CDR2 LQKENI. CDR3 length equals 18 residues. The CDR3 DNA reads TGTGCCAGCTCACTCCCGGGCCCCCCCTTAGGTGGCGGCTATGGCTACACCTTC. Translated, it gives CASSLPGPPLGGGYGYTF.

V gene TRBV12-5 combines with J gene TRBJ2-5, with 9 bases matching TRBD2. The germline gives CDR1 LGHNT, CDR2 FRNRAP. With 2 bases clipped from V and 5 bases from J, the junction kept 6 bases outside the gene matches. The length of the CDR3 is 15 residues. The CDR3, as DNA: TGTGCTAGTGGTTTGTTAGGTAGCGGGGGTGAGACCCAGTACTTC. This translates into CASGLLGSGGETQYF.

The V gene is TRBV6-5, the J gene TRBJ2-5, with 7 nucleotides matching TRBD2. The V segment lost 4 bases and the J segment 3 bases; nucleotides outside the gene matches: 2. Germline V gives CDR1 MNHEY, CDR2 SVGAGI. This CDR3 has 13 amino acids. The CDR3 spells CASSLGTKETQYF. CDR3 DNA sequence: TGTGCCAGCAGTTTAGGGACTAAAGAGACCCAGTACTTC.

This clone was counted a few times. CDR3 sequence: CAWSVPQVRGGDEQFF. The CDR3 coding sequence is TGTGCCTGGAGTGTACCTCAAGTACGGGGGGGCGATGAGCAGTTCTTC. This chain links TRBV30 with TRBJ2-1; TRBD2 aligns across 8 bases. J lost 8 bases, V lost 0 bases, and 12 bases had no gene match. The CDR3 covers 16 residues. Germline V lookup: CDR1 GTSNPN, CDR2 SVGIG (reference sequence).

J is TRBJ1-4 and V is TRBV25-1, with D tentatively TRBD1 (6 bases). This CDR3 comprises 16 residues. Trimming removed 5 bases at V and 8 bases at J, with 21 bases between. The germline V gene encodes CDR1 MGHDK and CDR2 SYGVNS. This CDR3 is CASSNTGTPISEKLFF. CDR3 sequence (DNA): TGTGCCAGCAGTAATACAGGGACTCCTATTAGCGAAAAACTGTTTTTT.

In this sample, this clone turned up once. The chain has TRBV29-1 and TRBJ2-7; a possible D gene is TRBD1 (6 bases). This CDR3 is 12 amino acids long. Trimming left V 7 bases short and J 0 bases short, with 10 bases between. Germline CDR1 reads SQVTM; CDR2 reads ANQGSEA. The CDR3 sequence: CSARDNSYEQYF. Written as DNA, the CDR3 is TGCAGCGCCCGGGACAACTCCTACGAGCAGTACTTC.

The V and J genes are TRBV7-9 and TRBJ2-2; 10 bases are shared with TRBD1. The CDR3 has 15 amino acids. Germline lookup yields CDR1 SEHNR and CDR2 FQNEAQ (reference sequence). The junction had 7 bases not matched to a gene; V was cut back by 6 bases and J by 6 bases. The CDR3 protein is CASSQGQGTAGELFF. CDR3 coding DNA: TGTGCCAGCAGTCAGGGACAGGGGACGGCCGGGGAGCTGTTTTTT.

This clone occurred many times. Here the CDR3 reads CASSLVIGTSKDNEQFF. For the CDR3, the DNA is TGTGCCAGCAGCTTAGTAATAGGGACTAGCAAAGACAATGAGCAGTTCTTC. The chain uses TRBV11-2 and TRBJ2-1; TRBD2 matches 9 bases. The J segment lost 5 bases and the V segment lost 1 base, leaving 9 bases of the junction unmatched. The CDR3 spans 17 residues. Germline V gene sequence: CDR1 SGHAT, CDR2 FQNNGV.

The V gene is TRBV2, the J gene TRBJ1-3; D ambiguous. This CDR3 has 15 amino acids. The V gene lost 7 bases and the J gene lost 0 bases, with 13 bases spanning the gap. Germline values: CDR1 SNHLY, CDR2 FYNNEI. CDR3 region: CASIIPDGSGNTIYF. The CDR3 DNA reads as TGTGCCAGCATTATACCCGACGGCTCTGGAAACACCATATATTTT.

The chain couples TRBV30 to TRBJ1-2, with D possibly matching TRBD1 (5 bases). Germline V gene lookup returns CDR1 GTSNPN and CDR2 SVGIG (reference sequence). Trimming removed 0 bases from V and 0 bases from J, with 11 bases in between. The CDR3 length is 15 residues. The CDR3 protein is CAWSVRGLANYGYTF. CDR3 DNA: TGTGCCTGGAGTGTAAGGGGTCTAGCTAACTATGGCTACACCTTC.